Below, 2 T cell receptor beta chains from the same sample are listed, as sequenced in a study of blood T cell repertoires in COVID-19. Assay used: immunoSEQ multiplex PCR; TCRdb lists only in-frame clones, some missing. The profile shows 200,000 to 250,000 clones, roughly 87% of them singletons. Sequencing was performed on PBMCs or T cells enriched from blood (not recorded which). Receptor source: a woman in her twenties or thirties with acute COVID-19.

The genes are TRBV11-3 and TRBJ2-7; D is possibly TRBD1 (6 bases). The CDR3 spans 14 residues. The germline V gene encodes CDR1 SGHNT and CDR2 YENEEA. V dropped 6 bases and J dropped 6 bases, with 18 bases sitting between them. The CDR3 reads CASSCTGFRSEQYF. CDR3 bases: TGTGCCAGCAGTTGCACAGGGTTCAGAAGCGAGCAGTACTTC.

The V gene is TRBV15, the J gene TRBJ2-1; 8 bases are a match to TRBD2. The CDR3 contains 17 residues. Germline V gene sequence: CDR1 LNHNV, CDR2 YYDKDF (reference sequence). V was clipped by 0 bases and J by 5 bases; unmatched bases: 9. CDR3 coding DNA: TGTGCCACCAGCAGAGATAAGAGACTAGCGAATAACAATGAGCAGTTCTTC. Amino acids: CATSRDKRLANNNEQFF.